A single sample gave rise to the 18 T cell receptor beta chains below, sequenced in a study of cytomegalovirus exposure and HLA in healthy donors. The PCR made use of 60 Vbeta and 13 Jbeta primers. TCRdb's table, derived via immunoSEQ multiplex PCR, lists solely in-frame clones and lacks some. The sample yields some 91,000 clones, over 65% seen once. Sequencing was done on a sample of PBMCs. All receptors derive from a woman aged 60-75 years in good health and CMV-seronegative.

The V gene is TRBV4-1, the J gene TRBJ2-1; 12 bases are shared with TRBD2. Germline loops: CDR1 MGHRA, CDR2 YSYEKL. Trimming took 1 base from V and 7 from J; bases not matched to a gene: 2. The CDR3 totals 15 residues. CDR3 region: CASSQGTSGANEQFF. CDR3 DNA sequence: TGCGCCAGCAGCCAAGGGACTAGCGGGGCTAATGAGCAGTTCTTC.

The rearrangement uses TRBV25-1 and TRBJ2-7; TRBD1 is a possible D gene (6 bases). There are 13 residues in the CDR3. Between the trimmed V and J ends, which lost 2 bases and 2 bases, there was a span of 7 bases. The germline V gene has CDR1 MGHDK and CDR2 SYGVNS. CDR3 nucleotides: TGTGCCAGCAGTGAAGGACAGCCCTACGAGCAGTACTTC. Translation: CASSEGQPYEQYF.

The chain joins TRBV11-2 to TRBJ2-7; tentative D call: TRBD2 (6 bases). CDR1 is SGHAT, CDR2 FQNNGV, per germline. V was trimmed by 4 bases and J by 7 bases, leaving 14 bases between them. The CDR3 has 13 residues. In DNA form, the CDR3 reads TGTGCCAGCAGCTCCTCCAGGGCGGGGGAGCAGTACTTC. It is translated as CASSSSRAGEQYF.

This clone was detected once. This chain connects TRBV7-9 to TRBJ1-2; no firm D call. V lost 5 bases and J lost 7, with 14 bases in between. Germline V gives CDR1 SEHNR, CDR2 FQNEAQ (reference sequence). The CDR3 has 13 amino acids. The CDR3 here is CASSQSGRVGYTF. CDR3 in DNA: TGTGCCAGCAGCCAAAGCGGCCGGGTTGGCTACACCTTC. The variable domain in full, with the rest retrieved from reference TRBV7-9 and TRBJ1-2, is DTGVSQNPRHKITKRGQNVTFRCDPISEHNRLYWYRQTLGQGPEFLTYFQNEAQLEKSRLLSDRFSAERPKGSFSTLEIQRTEQGDSAMYLCASSQSGRVGYTFGSGTRLTVV.

The chain joins TRBV4-1 to TRBJ1-1, with D unresolved. Germline V CDR1 and CDR2: MGHRA, YSYEKL. The CDR3 has 14 amino acids. Between the trimmed V and J ends, which lost 1 base and 4 bases, there was a span of 10 bases. The CDR3 spells CASSQVAEVTEAFF. In DNA, the CDR3 is TGCGCCAGCAGCCAAGTCGCAGAGGTCACTGAAGCTTTCTTT.

This chain joins TRBV7-9 and TRBJ2-1; maybe TRBD2 (6 bases). Germline CDR1 reads SEHNR; CDR2 reads FQNEAQ (reference sequence). The ends were cut back, 5 bases at V and 0 bases at J, with 11 bases in the middle. The CDR3 is 15 residues long. The CDR3: CASSERAYSYNEQFF. The CDR3 DNA reads TGTGCCAGCAGCGAGCGGGCGTACTCCTACAATGAGCAGTTCTTC.

The V call is TRBV2, the J call TRBJ1-2; D remains unclear. Trimming cost V 8 bases and J 0 bases, with 13 bases left between them. The CDR3 consists of 14 residues. Germline CDR1 reads SNHLY; CDR2 reads FYNNEI. CDR3: CASAGSSANYGYTF. As DNA, the CDR3 is TGTGCCAGCGCAGGAAGCTCAGCTAACTATGGCTACACCTTC.

The V gene is TRBV7-9, the J gene TRBJ2-2; 7 bases fit TRBD1. The CDR3 totals 16 residues. The germline V gene has CDR1 SEHNR and CDR2 FQNEAQ (reference sequence). V shed 3 bases and J 3 bases; nucleotides not matched to a gene: 7. The CDR3 nucleotides are TGTGCCAGCAGCTTCCCTCAGGGGGTTTACACCGGGGAGCTGTTTTTT. Its translation is CASSFPQGVYTGELFF.

This clone was detected only a few times. The chain recombines TRBV5-1 with TRBJ2-7, with TRBD1 as a possible D gene (5 bases). Germline loops: CDR1 SGHRS, CDR2 YFSETQ. V lost 2 bases to trimming and J lost 2 bases, with 17 bases between them. This CDR3 is built from 16 residues. CDR3 amino acids: CASSFTKDKPAYEQYF. The DNA for the CDR3 is TGCGCCAGCAGCTTTACCAAGGACAAACCAGCCTACGAGCAGTACTTC.

This chain connects TRBV9 to TRBJ2-3; 9 bases are shared with TRBD2. This CDR3 spans 16 amino acids. Germline CDR1 reads SGDLS; CDR2 reads YYNGEE. Losses at the gene ends were 0 bases for V and 1 base for J; bases not matched to a gene: 3. CDR3 DNA sequence: TGTGCCAGCAGCGTAGGTTGGACTAGCGGCACAGATACGCAGTATTTT. It encodes CASSVGWTSGTDTQYF. Drawing the rest from reference TRBV9 and TRBJ2-3, the complete variable domain is DSGVTQTPKHLITATGQRVTLRCSPRSGDLSVYWYQQSLDQGLQFLIQYYNGEERAKGNILERFSAQQFPDLHSELNLSSLELGDSALYFCASSVGWTSGTDTQYFGPGTRLTVL.

CDR3 coding DNA: TGTGCCAGCAGCGTAGAGGAGGCCCCCTACAATGAGCAGTTCTTC. It specifies CASSVEEAPYNEQFF. This chain links TRBV9 with TRBJ2-1, with D possibly being TRBD2 (5 bases). The CDR3 has 15 amino acids. With 0 bases removed from V and 2 bases from J, the gap between germline ends came to 9 bases. Per the germline V gene, CDR1 is SGDLS and CDR2 is YYNGEE.

This clone came up once. The V gene is TRBV19, the J gene TRBJ2-1; 9 bases align to TRBD2. V trimming: 6 bases; J trimming: 9 bases; junction bases outside the gene matches: 6. CDR1 is LNHDA, CDR2 SQIVND, per germline (reference sequence). The CDR3 consists of 13 residues. CDR3 DNA sequence: TGTGCCAGTAGAGTAGCGGGAGAGAGTGAGCAGTTCTTC. Its translation: CASRVAGESEQFF.

This clone came up once. J is TRBJ1-1 and V is TRBV7-2; no clear D. The CDR3 consists of 12 residues. Germline V lookup: CDR1 SGHTA, CDR2 FQGNSA. Trimming removed 5 bases from V and 7 bases from J, with 11 bases in between. The CDR3 sequence: CASSTRRNEAFF. CDR3 sequence (DNA): TGTGCCAGCAGCACTAGACGGAATGAAGCTTTCTTT.

The chain links TRBV7-9 to TRBJ1-6; D may be TRBD1 (6 bases). V was clipped by 6 bases and J by 4 bases, with 19 bases between them. The CDR3 totals 17 residues. The germline CDR1 and CDR2 sequences are SEHNR and FQNEAQ (reference sequence). DNA for the CDR3: TGTGCCAGCAGACCACCACCCGGACAGATTTATAATTCACCCCTCCACTTT. Protein product: CASRPPPGQIYNSPLHF.

The chain carries TRBV6-1 and TRBJ2-2, with 7 bases aligning to TRBD1. Germline assignment: CDR1 MNHNS and CDR2 SASEGT. Trimming at V came to 6 bases and at J to 2 bases, leaving 6 bases not matched to a gene. The CDR3 consists of 15 residues. The CDR3 here is CASRAGTANTGELFF. CDR3 sequence (DNA): TGTGCCAGCAGAGCCGGGACAGCTAACACCGGGGAGCTGTTTTTT.

V is TRBV5-1 and J is TRBJ2-2; 8 bases line up with TRBD1. CDR1 and CDR2 (germline): SGHRS, YFSETQ. V gave up 2 bases and J gave up 5 bases; unmatched junction bases: 2. The CDR3 contains 14 residues. Here the CDR3 DNA reads TGCGCCAGCAGCTTTGGACAGGGAACCGGGGAGCTGTTTTTT. Protein: CASSFGQGTGELFF.

The chain couples TRBV10-2 to TRBJ2-3; TRBD1 matches 7 bases. The CDR3 consists of 15 residues. The germline V gene has CDR1 WSHSY and CDR2 SAAADI. The V and J ends lost 6 bases and 3 bases, in that order; junction bases with no gene match: 9. CDR3 protein: CASSWDSPGTDTQYF. In nucleotides, the CDR3 is TGCGCCAGCAGCTGGGACAGTCCAGGGACAGATACGCAGTATTTT.

The rearrangement uses TRBV7-2 and TRBJ2-4; 10 positions agree with TRBD2. Trimming at V came to 1 base and at J to 6 bases, leaving 12 bases not matched to a gene. The CDR3 consists of 18 residues. Germline assignment: CDR1 SGHTA and CDR2 FQGNSA. In DNA, the CDR3 is TGTGCCAGCAGCTTAGATGGGCTAGCGGGGGCCCGTTTAAACATTCAGTACTTC. It codes for CASSLDGLAGARLNIQYF.